Each of the 29 T cell receptor beta chains below was sequenced from the same sample in a study of CD8 T cells in ankylosing spondylitis. TCRdb re-called the 5' RACE reads through MiXCR, storing one row per CDR3 protein. Of around 130,000 distinct CDR3 sequences listed, approximately 9.7% were seen once; the top ten hold approximately 3.3%. Source material: blood, either unsorted or a sorted T cell fraction (not recorded which). Every receptor here comes from a male donor with ankylosing spondylitis or in good health (not recorded which).

This clonotype appeared many times. V gene TRBV28 combines with J gene TRBJ2-7; D is perhaps TRBD1 or TRBD2 (5 bases each). The CDR3 consists of 15 residues. With 4 bases removed from V and 1 base from J, the gap between germline ends came to 14 bases. Germline V gives CDR1 MDHEN, CDR2 SYDVKM. The CDR3, as DNA: TGTGCCAGCAGTTCTGAGGGGATTGCGTCCTACGAGCAGTACTTC. It is translated as CASSSEGIASYEQYF.

The CDR3 DNA sequence: TGTGCCAGCAGCAGGGGGACTTGGGAGACCCAGTACTTC. Translating gives CASSRGTWETQYF. The chain carries TRBV2 and TRBJ2-5; TRBD1 is a possible D gene (7 bases). Deletions cut 6 bases from V and 5 bases from J, with 13 bases between. Germline values: CDR1 SNHLY, CDR2 FYNNEI. CDR3 length: 13 amino acids.

This clonotype was seen many times. Mismatch with germline at one junction end may stem from a read error. The V and J genes are TRBV7-2 and TRBJ2-1; 12 bases line up with TRBD2. Germline loops: CDR1 SGHTA, CDR2 FQGNSA. The CDR3 extends over 17 amino acids. CDR3 nucleotides: TGTGCCAGCAGCGTAGCCCGACTAGCGGGAGCGCTGGATGAGCAGTTCTTC. It specifies CASSVARLAGALDEQFF.

This clonotype was recorded at least ten times. This rearrangement joins TRBV25-1 to TRBJ1-5; D is unresolved. The ends were cut back, 0 bases at V and 4 bases at J, with 7 bases in the middle. The CDR3 covers 14 residues. Germline V gene lookup returns CDR1 MGHDK and CDR2 SYGVNS. The CDR3 nucleotides are TGTGCCAGCAGTGAATATGCGTTAAATCAGCCCCAGCATTTT. Translating gives CASSEYALNQPQHF.

The chain couples TRBV2 to TRBJ2-7; 8 bases match TRBD1. With V trimmed by 4 bases and J by 1 base, 6 bases remained unmatched. Germline loops: CDR1 SNHLY, CDR2 FYNNEI. CDR3 length: 15 amino acids. The CDR3 DNA reads as TGTGCCAGCAGTGTCGAGACAGGGGTATCCTACGAGCAGTACTTC. Its translation: CASSVETGVSYEQYF. The full variable domain, its missing parts supplied by reference TRBV2 and TRBJ2-7, is EPEVTQTPSHQVTQMGQEVILRCVPISNHLYFYWYRQILGQKVEFLVSFYNNEISEKSEIFDDQFSVERPDGSNFTLKIRSTKLEDSAMYFCASSVETGVSYEQYFGPGTRLTVT.

This clonotype was counted ten times or more. This chain uses TRBV10-3 with TRBJ2-1, with D maybe TRBD1 (5 bases). V was cut by 5 bases and J by 5 bases, with 13 bases left in between. The germline V gene encodes CDR1 ENHRY and CDR2 SYGVKD. This CDR3 comprises 14 residues. CDR3 DNA sequence: TGTGCCATCAGTCGGACGGACAACCACAATGAGCAGTTCTTC. It yields the protein CAISRTDNHNEQFF.

This clonotype was observed many times. The chain is built from TRBV5-6 and TRBJ2-3; D is unresolved. The CDR3 has 14 residues. V was trimmed by 3 bases and J by 5 bases, leaving 13 bases between them. The V gene's germline CDR1 is SGHDT and CDR2 YYEEEE. The DNA for the CDR3 is TGTGCCAGCAGCTCGCTTCCGGTTCTAGATACGCAGTATTTT. Protein product: CASSSLPVLDTQYF.

This clonotype has only a few counts. The V gene is TRBV29-1, the J gene TRBJ2-5; 8 positions match TRBD1. V shed 0 bases, J shed 1 base, and the junction held 1 base outside the gene matches. The CDR3 loop spans 14 amino acids. Per germline, CDR1 SQVTM and CDR2 ANQGSEA. CDR3 region: CSVEDTGGQETQYF. CDR3 coding DNA: TGCAGCGTTGAAGATACAGGGGGCCAAGAGACCCAGTACTTC.

With respect to this clonotype: Because it lacks the conserved phenylalanine or tryptophan at the end, this CDR3 is likely a read error. The DNA is left out, because the CDR3 cannot be placed on it with certainty; the CDR3 is given as TCRdb lists it. The chain recombines TRBV29-1 with TRBJ2-3; no check of the table's D call, TRBD2, against the DNA was made. Per the germline V gene, CDR1 is SQVTM and CDR2 is ANQGSEA. The CDR3 is 8 residues long, counting both termini. The CDR3 here is CSAEGTGL.

This clonotype was seen ten or more times. This sequence joins TRBV7-3 and TRBJ1-2, with 8 bases that match TRBD1. With 5 bases clipped from V and 7 bases from J, the junction kept 12 bases outside the gene matches. Per germline, CDR1 SGHTA and CDR2 FQGTGA. This CDR3 comprises 15 residues. The CDR3 protein is CASSATTGDVSGYTF. CDR3 coding DNA: TGTGCCAGCAGCGCCACGACAGGGGACGTGTCTGGCTACACCTTC.

The table lists this clonotype with many counts. The rearrangement joins TRBV4-1 to TRBJ1-5; D gene ambiguous. The CDR3 length is 12 residues. V was pared by 3 bases and J by 9 bases, with 9 bases between. Germline CDR1 reads MGHRA; CDR2 reads YSYEKL. The CDR3 DNA reads as TGCGCCAGCAGCCAGCCTTGGGGGCCCCAGCATTTT. It encodes CASSQPWGPQHF.

This clonotype was found a few times. A junction boundary mismatches the germline segment, possibly from a read error. V and J are TRBV20-1 and TRBJ1-5; the D gene is possibly TRBD1 (5 bases). CDR1 DFQATT and CDR2 SNEGSKA come from the germline V gene (reference sequence). The CDR3 spans 16 residues. CDR3: CCARETGTFGNQPQHF. The CDR3 coding sequence is TGCTGTGCTAGAGAAACCGGGACCTTTGGCAATCAGCCCCAGCATTTT.

Ten or more counts support this clonotype. The chain links TRBV24-1 to TRBJ1-2; no definite D call. Per germline, CDR1 KGHDR and CDR2 SFDVKD. This CDR3 spans 11 amino acids. V was cut by 0 bases and J by 7 bases, with 2 bases left in between. The CDR3 DNA sequence: TGTGCCACCAGTGATTTGCTTGGCTACACCTTC. Translated, it gives CATSDLLGYTF.

This clonotype was picked up a small number of times. This chain uses TRBV2 with TRBJ2-7; tentative D call: TRBD2 (6 bases). The V end was cut by 6 bases, the J end by 5 bases, with 20 bases between. The CDR3 is made up of 15 amino acids. The germline V gene has CDR1 SNHLY and CDR2 FYNNEI. In DNA, the CDR3 is TGTGCCAGCAGGCTCTGGGCGGAGGGAAGAGACGAGCAGTACTTC. Residues: CASRLWAEGRDEQYF. The full variable domain, in which reference TRBV2 and TRBJ2-7 provide the parts outside the CDR3, is EPEVTQTPSHQVTQMGQEVILRCVPISNHLYFYWYRQILGQKVEFLVSFYNNEISEKSEIFDDQFSVERPDGSNFTLKIRSTKLEDSAMYFCASRLWAEGRDEQYFGPGTRLTVT.

The chain joins TRBV2 to TRBJ2-7; D perhaps matches TRBD1 (6 bases). V was trimmed by 6 bases and J by 6 bases, leaving 15 bases between them. The germline gives CDR1 SNHLY, CDR2 FYNNEI. The CDR3 is made up of 13 amino acids. The CDR3 reads CASRVTGSGEQYF. Written as DNA, the CDR3 is TGTGCCAGCAGGGTAACAGGGTCTGGCGAGCAGTACTTC.

This clonotype was detected many times. This chain joins TRBV3-1 and TRBJ2-7, with 10 bases matching TRBD2. CDR3 length: 15 amino acids. J was trimmed by 7 bases and V by 1 base; bases with no gene match: 7. CDR1 is LGHDT, CDR2 YNNKEL, per germline (reference sequence). The CDR3 sequence: CASSQALAGAHEQYF. The CDR3, as DNA: TGTGCCAGCAGCCAAGCCCTAGCGGGAGCCCATGAGCAGTACTTC.

This clonotype was detected ten times or more. The J gene is TRBJ2-7, the V gene TRBV15, with unresolved D. Trimming took off 5 bases at V and 2 bases at J, with 16 bases between the two ends. CDR3 length: 15 residues. From germline, CDR1 is LNHNV and CDR2 YYDKDF (reference sequence). CDR3 protein: CATSGASRRTYEQYF. CDR3 DNA sequence: TGTGCCACCAGCGGAGCCTCTAGGAGAACCTACGAGCAGTACTTC.

In this sample, this clonotype turned up many times. The genes are TRBV29-1 and TRBJ2-7; D might be TRBD2 (6 bases). CDR3 length: 13 amino acids. The ends were cut back, 6 bases at V and 7 bases at J, with 19 bases in the middle. Per germline, CDR1 SQVTM and CDR2 ANQGSEA. The CDR3, as DNA: TGCAGCGTCTCCGGGGGTAGCTGGGGAGAGCAGTACTTC. Its translation is CSVSGGSWGEQYF.

The chain has TRBV6-1 and TRBJ2-7, with D possibly matching TRBD1 (6 bases). The V gene's germline CDR1 is MNHNS and CDR2 SASEGT. Trimming cost V 5 bases and J 3 bases, with 14 bases left between them. The CDR3 consists of 14 residues. CDR3 residues: CASSRQAAFYEQYF. For the CDR3, the DNA is TGTGCCAGCAGTCGACAGGCGGCTTTCTACGAGCAGTACTTC.

This clonotype was counted at least ten times. J is TRBJ2-2 and V is TRBV28; D tentatively fits TRBD1 or TRBD2 (6 bases each). The CDR3 sequence is 15 residues long. Trimming removed 8 bases from V and 0 bases from J, with 13 bases in between. Germline CDR1 reads MDHEN; CDR2 reads SYDVKM. The CDR3 nucleotides are TGTGCCAGCGAGGGGGGAGACGCGAACACCGGGGAGCTGTTTTTT. This codes for CASEGGDANTGELFF.

This clonotype has at least ten counts. The chain is built from TRBV28 and TRBJ2-5, with D perhaps matching TRBD1 (5 bases). The germline V gene encodes CDR1 MDHEN and CDR2 SYDVKM. The CDR3 loop spans 13 amino acids. V lost 7 bases, J lost 0 bases, and 9 bases lay in between. The CDR3 here is CASKQAYQETQYF. The CDR3 DNA sequence: TGTGCCAGCAAACAGGCGTACCAAGAGACCCAGTACTTC.

This clonotype appeared once. The V gene is TRBV29-1, the J gene TRBJ2-5; 12 bases fit TRBD2. The J segment lost 3 bases and the V segment lost 8 bases, leaving 7 bases of the junction unmatched. The germline CDR1 and CDR2 sequences are SQVTM and ANQGSEA. The CDR3 extends over 14 amino acids. The CDR3 spells CSSSGRGGEETQYF. The CDR3 bases are TGCAGCTCTAGCGGGAGGGGAGGAGAAGAGACCCAGTACTTC.

This chain joins TRBV3-1 and TRBJ2-6; D is ambiguous. The V gene lost 4 bases and the J gene lost 0 bases, with 7 bases spanning the gap. Germline CDR1 and CDR2: LGHDT and YNNKEL (reference sequence). This CDR3 has 15 residues. The CDR3, as DNA: TGTGCCAGCAGCCCTAGGATCTCTGGGGCCAACGTCCTGACTTTC. Encoded protein: CASSPRISGANVLTF.

This clonotype was observed at least ten times. The gene calls are TRBV12-3 or TRBV12-4 and TRBJ2-1, with TRBD1 as a possible D gene (6 bases). CDR3 length: 16 residues. V was clipped by 7 bases and J by 6 bases, with 22 bases between them. The CDR3 region is CASNMGTGYGPNEQFF. In DNA, the CDR3 is TGTGCCAGCAATATGGGAACAGGGTATGGGCCCAATGAGCAGTTCTTC.

This clonotype was counted many times. The chain joins TRBV7-6 to TRBJ2-3, with D perhaps assigned TRBD1 or TRBD2 (5 bases each). CDR1 is SGHVS and CDR2 is FNYEAQ in the germline V gene. The CDR3 sequence is 16 residues long. V was pared by 4 bases and J by 2 bases, with 16 bases between. The CDR3 is CASSSPRDLYTDTQYF. CDR3 nucleotide sequence: TGTGCCAGCAGCTCGCCTCGGGACCTATACACAGATACGCAGTATTTT.

The table lists this clonotype with many counts. This chain connects TRBV5-4 to TRBJ2-3, with a possible D match to TRBD1 (5 bases). The CDR3 has 13 residues. Between the trimmed V and J ends, which lost 3 bases and 0 bases, there was a span of 5 bases. Germline CDR1 is SGHNT and CDR2 is YYREEE (reference sequence). The DNA of the CDR3 is TGTGCCAGCAGCTGGGGCAGCACAGATACGCAGTATTTT. Encoded protein: CASSWGSTDTQYF.

This clonotype appeared many times. The chain is built from TRBV7-9 and TRBJ2-5; TRBD2 matches 8 bases. Losses at the gene ends were 7 bases for V and 1 base for J; bases not matched to a gene: 2. The germline CDR1 and CDR2 sequences are SEHNR and FQNEAQ (reference sequence). The CDR3 totals 13 residues. The CDR3 is CASTLAGQETQYF. The CDR3 DNA reads as TGTGCCAGCACGCTAGCGGGCCAAGAGACCCAGTACTTC.

This clonotype has a count of ten or more. V usage is TRBV19 and J usage is TRBJ2-3; D not certain. This CDR3 is 14 amino acids long. The ends were cut back, 1 base at V and 3 bases at J, with 8 bases in the middle. Per the germline V gene, CDR1 is LNHDA and CDR2 is SQIVND (reference sequence). CDR3 in DNA: TGTGCCAGTAGTATAGTTCACTCAACAGATACGCAGTATTTT. Translated: CASSIVHSTDTQYF. The entire variable domain, with the rest obtained from reference TRBV19 and TRBJ2-3, is as follows: DGGITQSPKYLFRKEGQNVTLSCEQNLNHDAMYWYRQDPGQGLRLIYYSQIVNDFQKGDIAEGYSVSREKKESFPLTVTSAQKNPTAFYLCASSIVHSTDTQYFGPGTRLTVL.

The V and J genes are TRBV20-1 and TRBJ2-7; D unresolved. V lost 2 bases and J lost 3, with 5 bases in between. In germline, CDR1 is DFQATT, CDR2 SNEGSKA (reference sequence). The CDR3 is made up of 11 amino acids. CDR3 loop: CSARSGYEQYF. Written as DNA, the CDR3 is TGCAGTGCTAGATCGGGCTACGAGCAGTACTTC.